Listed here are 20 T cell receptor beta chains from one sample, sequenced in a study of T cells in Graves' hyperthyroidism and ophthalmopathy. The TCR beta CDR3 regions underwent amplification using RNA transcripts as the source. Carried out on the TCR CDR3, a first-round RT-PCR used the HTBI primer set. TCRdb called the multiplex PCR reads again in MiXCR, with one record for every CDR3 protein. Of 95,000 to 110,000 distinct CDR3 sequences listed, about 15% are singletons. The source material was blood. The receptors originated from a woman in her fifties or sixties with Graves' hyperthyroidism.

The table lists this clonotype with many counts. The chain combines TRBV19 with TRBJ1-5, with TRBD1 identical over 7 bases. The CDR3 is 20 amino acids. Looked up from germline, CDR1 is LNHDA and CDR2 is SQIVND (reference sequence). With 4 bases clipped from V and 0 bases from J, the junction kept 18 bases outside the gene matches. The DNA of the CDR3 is TGTGCCAGTAGTACGAACCTGGACAGGAGCCCACTATATAGCAATCAGCCCCAGCATTTT. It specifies CASSTNLDRSPLYSNQPQHF.

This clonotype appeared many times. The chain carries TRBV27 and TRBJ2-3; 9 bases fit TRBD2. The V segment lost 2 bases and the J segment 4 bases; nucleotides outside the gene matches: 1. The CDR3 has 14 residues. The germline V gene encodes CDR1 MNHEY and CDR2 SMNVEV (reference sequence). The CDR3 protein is CASSLRTSADTQYF. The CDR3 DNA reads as TGTGCCAGCAGTTTAAGGACTAGCGCAGATACGCAGTATTTT.

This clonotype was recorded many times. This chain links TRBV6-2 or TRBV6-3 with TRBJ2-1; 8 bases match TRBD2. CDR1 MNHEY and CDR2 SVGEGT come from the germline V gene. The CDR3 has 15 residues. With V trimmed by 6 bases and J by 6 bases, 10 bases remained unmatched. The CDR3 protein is CASRHQRERFNEQFF. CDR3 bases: TGTGCCAGCAGGCATCAGCGGGAGAGGTTCAATGAGCAGTTCTTC.

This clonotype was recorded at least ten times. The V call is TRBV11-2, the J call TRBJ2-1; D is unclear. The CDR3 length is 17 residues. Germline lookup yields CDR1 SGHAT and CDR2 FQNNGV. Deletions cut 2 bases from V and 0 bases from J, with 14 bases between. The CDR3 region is CASSLNYAGSSYNEQFF. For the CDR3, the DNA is TGTGCCAGCAGCTTAAATTATGCAGGAAGCTCCTACAATGAGCAGTTCTTC.

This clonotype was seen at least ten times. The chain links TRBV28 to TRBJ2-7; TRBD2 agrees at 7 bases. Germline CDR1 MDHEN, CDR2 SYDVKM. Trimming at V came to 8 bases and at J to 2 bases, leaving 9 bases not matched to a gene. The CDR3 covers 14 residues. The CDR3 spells CASGQWGGTYEQYF. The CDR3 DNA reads TGTGCCAGCGGCCAGTGGGGGGGTACCTACGAGCAGTACTTC.

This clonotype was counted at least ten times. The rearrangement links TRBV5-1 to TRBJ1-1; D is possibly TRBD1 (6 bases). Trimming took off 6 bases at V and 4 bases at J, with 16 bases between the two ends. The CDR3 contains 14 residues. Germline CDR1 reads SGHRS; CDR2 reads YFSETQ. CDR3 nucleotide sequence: TGCGCCAGCACCGTAGGGGGGACGGGCACTGAAGCTTTCTTT. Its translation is CASTVGGTGTEAFF.

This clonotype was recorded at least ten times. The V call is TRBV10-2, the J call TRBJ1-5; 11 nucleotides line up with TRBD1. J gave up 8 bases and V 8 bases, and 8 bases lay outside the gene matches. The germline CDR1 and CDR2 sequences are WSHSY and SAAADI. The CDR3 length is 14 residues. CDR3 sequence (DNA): TGCGCCAGCGGACCCGGACAGGGGGCAGAGCCCCAGCATTTT. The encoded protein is CASGPGQGAEPQHF.

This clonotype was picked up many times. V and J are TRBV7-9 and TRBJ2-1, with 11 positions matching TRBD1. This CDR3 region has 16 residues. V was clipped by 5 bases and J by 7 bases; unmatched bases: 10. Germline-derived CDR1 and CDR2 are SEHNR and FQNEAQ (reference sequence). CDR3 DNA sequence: TGTGCCAGCAGCCTTTCCGGACAGGGGGCGCGGAATGAGCAGTTCTTC. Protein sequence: CASSLSGQGARNEQFF. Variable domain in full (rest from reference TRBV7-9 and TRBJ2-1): DTGVSQNPRHKITKRGQNVTFRCDPISEHNRLYWYRQTLGQGPEFLTYFQNEAQLEKSRLLSDRFSAERPKGSFSTLEIQRTEQGDSAMYLCASSLSGQGARNEQFFGPGTRLTVL.

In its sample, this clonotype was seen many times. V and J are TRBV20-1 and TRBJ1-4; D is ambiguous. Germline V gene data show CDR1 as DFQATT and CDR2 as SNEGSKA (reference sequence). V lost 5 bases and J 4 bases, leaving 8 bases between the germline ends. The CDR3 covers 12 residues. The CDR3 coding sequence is TGCAGTGCTGGGAACTTTAATGAAAAACTGTTTTTT. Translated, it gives CSAGNFNEKLFF.

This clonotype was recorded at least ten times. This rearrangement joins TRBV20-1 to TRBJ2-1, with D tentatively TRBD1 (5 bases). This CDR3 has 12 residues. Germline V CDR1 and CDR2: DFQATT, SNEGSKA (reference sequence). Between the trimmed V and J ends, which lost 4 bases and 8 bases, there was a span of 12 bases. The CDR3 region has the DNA TGCAGTGCTATCGGACAACGTGATGAGCAGTTCTTC. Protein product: CSAIGQRDEQFF.

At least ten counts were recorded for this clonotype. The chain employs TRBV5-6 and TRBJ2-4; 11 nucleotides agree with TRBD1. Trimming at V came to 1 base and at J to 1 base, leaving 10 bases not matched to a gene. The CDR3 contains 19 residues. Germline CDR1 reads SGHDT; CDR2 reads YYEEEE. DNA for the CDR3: TGTGCCAGCAGCTTGCTCGGACAGGGGGCGCTTCTGGCCAAAAACATTCAGTACTTC. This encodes CASSLLGQGALLAKNIQYF. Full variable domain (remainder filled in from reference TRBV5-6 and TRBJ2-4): DAGVTQSPTHLIKTRGQQVTLRCSPKSGHDTVSWYQQALGQGPQFIFQYYEEEERQRGNFPDRFSGHQFPNYSSELNVNALLLGDSALYLCASSLLGQGALLAKNIQYFGAGTRLSVL.

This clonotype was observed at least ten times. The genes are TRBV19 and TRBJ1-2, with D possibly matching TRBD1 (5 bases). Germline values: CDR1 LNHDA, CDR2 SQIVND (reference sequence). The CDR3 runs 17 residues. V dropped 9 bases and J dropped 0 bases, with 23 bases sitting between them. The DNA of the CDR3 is TGTGCCAGCAATTCAATGGGACGGACAACCACTAACTATGGCTACACCTTC. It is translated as CASNSMGRTTTNYGYTF. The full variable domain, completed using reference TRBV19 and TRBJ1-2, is DGGITQSPKYLFRKEGQNVTLSCEQNLNHDAMYWYRQDPGQGLRLIYYSQIVNDFQKGDIAEGYSVSREKKESFPLTVTSAQKNPTAFYLCASNSMGRTTTNYGYTFGSGTRLTVV.

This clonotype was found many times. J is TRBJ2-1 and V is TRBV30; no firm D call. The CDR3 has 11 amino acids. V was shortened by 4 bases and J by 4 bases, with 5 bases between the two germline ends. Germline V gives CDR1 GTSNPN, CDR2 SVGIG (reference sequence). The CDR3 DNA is TGTGCCTGGATGCGGTACAATGAGCAGTTCTTC. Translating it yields CAWMRYNEQFF. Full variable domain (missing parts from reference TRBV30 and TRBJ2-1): SQTIHQWPATLVQPVGSPLSLECTVEGTSNPNLYWYRQAAGRGLQLLFYSVGIGQISSEVPQNLSASRPQDRQFILSSKKLLLSDSGFYLCAWMRYNEQFFGPGTRLTVL.

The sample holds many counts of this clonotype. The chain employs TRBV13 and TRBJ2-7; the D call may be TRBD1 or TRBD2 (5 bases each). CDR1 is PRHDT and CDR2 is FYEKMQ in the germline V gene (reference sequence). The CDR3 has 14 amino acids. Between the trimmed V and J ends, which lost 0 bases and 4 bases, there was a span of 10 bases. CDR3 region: CASSLGGTEYEQYV. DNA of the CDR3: TGTGCCAGCAGCTTAGGAGGGACGGAATACGAGCAGTACGTC.

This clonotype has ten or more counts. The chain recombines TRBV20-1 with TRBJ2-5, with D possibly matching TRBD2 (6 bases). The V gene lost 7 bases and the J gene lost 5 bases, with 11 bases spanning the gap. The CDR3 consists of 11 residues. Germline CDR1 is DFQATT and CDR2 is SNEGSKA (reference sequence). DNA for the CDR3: TGCAGTGTAGCGGCCCCGGAGACCCAGTACTTC. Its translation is CSVAAPETQYF.

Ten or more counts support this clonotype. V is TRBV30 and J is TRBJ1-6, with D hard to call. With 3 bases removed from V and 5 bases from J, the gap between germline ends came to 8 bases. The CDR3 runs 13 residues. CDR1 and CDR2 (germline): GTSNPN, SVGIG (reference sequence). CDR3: CAWRTTNNSPLHF. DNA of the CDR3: TGTGCCTGGAGGACAACCAATAATTCACCCCTCCACTTT.

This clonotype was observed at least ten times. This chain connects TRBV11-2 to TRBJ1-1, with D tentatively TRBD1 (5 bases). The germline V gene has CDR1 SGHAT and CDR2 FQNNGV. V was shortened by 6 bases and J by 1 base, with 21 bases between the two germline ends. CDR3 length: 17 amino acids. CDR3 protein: CASSYAAIPGWNTEAFF. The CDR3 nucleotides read TGTGCCAGCAGTTACGCCGCAATACCAGGGTGGAACACTGAAGCTTTCTTT.

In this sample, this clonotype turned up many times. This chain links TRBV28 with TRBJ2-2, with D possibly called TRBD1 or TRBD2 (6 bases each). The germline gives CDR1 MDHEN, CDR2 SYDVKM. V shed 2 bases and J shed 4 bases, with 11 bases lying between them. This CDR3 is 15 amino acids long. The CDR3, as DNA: TGTGCCAGCAGTTTAGGGGGGCAGGGCACCGGGGAGCTGTTTTTT. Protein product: CASSLGGQGTGELFF.

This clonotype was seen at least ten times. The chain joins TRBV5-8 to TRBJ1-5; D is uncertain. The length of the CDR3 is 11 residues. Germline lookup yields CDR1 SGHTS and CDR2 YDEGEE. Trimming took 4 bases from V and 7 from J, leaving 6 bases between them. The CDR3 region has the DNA TGTGCCAGCAGCCCGGGACAGCCCCAGCATTTT. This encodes CASSPGQPQHF.

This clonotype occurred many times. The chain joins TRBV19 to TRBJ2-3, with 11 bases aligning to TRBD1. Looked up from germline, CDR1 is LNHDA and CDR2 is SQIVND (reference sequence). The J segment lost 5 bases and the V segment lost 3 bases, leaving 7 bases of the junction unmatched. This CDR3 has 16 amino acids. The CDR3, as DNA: TGTGCCAGTAGTATTCCGGACAGGGGGCAACTAGATACGCAGTATTTT. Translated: CASSIPDRGQLDTQYF.